In this sample, the clone carrying this T cell receptor beta chain turned up many times. What it binds is unknown. The V end lost 3 bases, the J end lost 4 bases, and 14 bases lay between the germline ends. This CDR3 region has 15 residues. The germline V gene has CDR1 SGHVS and CDR2 FQNEAQ. The data stem from a study of T cell repertoires in cytomegalovirus infection. Whole-study context: Indications came from public TCR beta signatures; they pointed to CMV infection and to a matching HLA type. Study findings and constraints: Adding up the frequency of public TCR beta families identified people who carried CMV plus the relevant HLA. CMV-specific HLA-C-restricted TCR beta clonotypes dominated the ex vivo response.

TCRdb reanalysed the reads using MiXCR and keeps one entry per CDR3 protein. This table has 490,000 or so distinct CDR3 sequences, approximately 11% appearing once. V gene TRBV7-8 combines with J gene TRBJ2-3, with a tentative D call TRBD2 (5 bases). Sequencing was done on a sample of PBMCs. The TCR originated in a human donor in good health (CMV status not recorded). Some clones in this sample may be carry-over from other donors' samples. CDR3 sequence: CASSFRGRSADTQYF. In DNA, the CDR3 is TGTGCCAGCAGCTTTCGGGGAAGGAGCGCAGATACGCAGTATTTT.